Described below is a single T cell receptor beta chain sequence and its context. As yet, its antigen is unknown. These data come from a study of PD-L1 blockade in urothelial cancer. About the research overall: The patients first took atezolizumab around 2014, receiving 1,200 mg intravenously every 3 weeks. The median T cell count in blood samples was 110,000 to 150,000. Study-wide points: More expansion of tumor-associated blood clones, seen at 3 weeks, marked durable-benefit patients.

Clones were sequenced by immunoSEQ multiplex PCR, and TCRdb holds only the in-frame ones, with some missing. Of approximately 47,000 clones listed, approximately 78% are singletons. Time point reported: peripheral blood 6 weeks after treatment start. From germline, CDR1 is SGHNT and CDR2 YENEEA. The V segment lost 2 bases and the J segment 5 bases; nucleotides outside the gene matches: 14. This CDR3 comprises 17 residues. The sequence was obtained from a man between 65 and 85 years old with urothelial cancer. The sample consisted of PBMCs, taken around atezolizumab (anti-PD-L1) treatment. The rearrangement uses TRBV11-3 and TRBJ1-1, with 7 bases that match TRBD1. CDR3: CASSLIILRQGCTEAFF. In nucleotides, the CDR3 is TGTGCCAGCAGCTTAATTATTCTACGACAGGGATGTACTGAAGCTTTCTTT.